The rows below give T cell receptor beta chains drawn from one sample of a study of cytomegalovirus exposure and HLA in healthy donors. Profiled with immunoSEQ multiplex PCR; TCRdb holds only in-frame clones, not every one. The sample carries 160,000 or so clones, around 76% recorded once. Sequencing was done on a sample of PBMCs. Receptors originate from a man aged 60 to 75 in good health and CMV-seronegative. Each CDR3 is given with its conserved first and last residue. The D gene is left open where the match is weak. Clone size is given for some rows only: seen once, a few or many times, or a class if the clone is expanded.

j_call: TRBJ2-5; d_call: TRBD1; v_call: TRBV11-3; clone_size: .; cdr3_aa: CASSSGTGGETQYF; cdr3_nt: TGTGCCAGCAGCTCGGGGACAGGGGGGGAGACCCAGTACTTC
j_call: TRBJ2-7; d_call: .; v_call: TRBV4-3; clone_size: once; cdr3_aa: CASSPNRVSEQYF; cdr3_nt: TGCGCCAGCAGCCCGAACCGGGTATCTGAGCAGTACTTC
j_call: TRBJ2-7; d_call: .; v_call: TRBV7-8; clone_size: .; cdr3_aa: CASSLARVAGGYEQYF; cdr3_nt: TGTGCCAGCAGCTTAGCGCGGGTCGCTGGGGGCTACGAGCAGTACTTC
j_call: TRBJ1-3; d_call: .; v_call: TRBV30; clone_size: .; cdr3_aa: CVLMGTRSGNTIYF; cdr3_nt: TGTGTCCTAATGGGCACAAGGTCTGGAAACACCATATATTTT
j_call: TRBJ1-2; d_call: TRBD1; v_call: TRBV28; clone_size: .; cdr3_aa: CASSPGTGVYGYTF; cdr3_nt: TGTGCCAGCAGTCCCGGGACAGGGGTCTATGGCTACACCTTC
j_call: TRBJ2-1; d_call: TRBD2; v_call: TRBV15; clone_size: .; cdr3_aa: CATSRDLGLAGGQQFF; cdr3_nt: TGTGCCACCAGCAGAGATCTAGGACTAGCGGGGGGGCAGCAGTTCTTC
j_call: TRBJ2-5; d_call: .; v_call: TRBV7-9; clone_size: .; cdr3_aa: CASSLGGGAGTQYF; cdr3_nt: TGTGCCAGCAGCTTAGGGGGGGGCGCCGGGACCCAGTACTTC
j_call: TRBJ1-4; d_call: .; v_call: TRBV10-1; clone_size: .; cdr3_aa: CASSDQGPNEKLFF; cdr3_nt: TGCGCCAGCAGTGACCAGGGTCCTAATGAAAAACTGTTTTTT
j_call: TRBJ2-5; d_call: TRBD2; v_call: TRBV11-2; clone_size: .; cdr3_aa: CASSLTGGLVETQYF; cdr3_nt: TGTGCCAGCAGCTTAACGGGGGGGCTGGTAGAGACCCAGTACTTC
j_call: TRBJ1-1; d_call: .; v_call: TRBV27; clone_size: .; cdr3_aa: CASSLYEGNTEAFF; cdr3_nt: TGTGCCAGCAGTTTATATGAGGGGAACACTGAAGCTTTCTTT
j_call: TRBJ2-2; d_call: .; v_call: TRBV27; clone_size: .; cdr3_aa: CASSLPGNTGELFF; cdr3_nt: TGTGCCAGCAGTTTACCAGGGAACACCGGGGAGCTGTTTTTT
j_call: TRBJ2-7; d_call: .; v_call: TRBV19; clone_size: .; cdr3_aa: CATSDRYSYEQYF; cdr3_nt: TGTGCCACTTCTGACAGGTACTCCTATGAGCAGTACTTC
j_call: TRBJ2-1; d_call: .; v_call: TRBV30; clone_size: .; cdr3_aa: CAWLAAFYNEQFF; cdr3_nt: TGTGCCTGGTTAGCGGCCTTCTACAATGAGCAGTTCTTC
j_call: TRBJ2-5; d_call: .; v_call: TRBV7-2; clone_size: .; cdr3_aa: CASSLGQKQTQYF; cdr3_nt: TGTGCCAGCAGCTTAGGACAGAAACAGACCCAGTACTTC
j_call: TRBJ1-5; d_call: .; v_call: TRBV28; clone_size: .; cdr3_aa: CASSTGSNQPQHF; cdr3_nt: TGTGCCAGCAGCACAGGTAGCAATCAGCCCCAGCATTTT
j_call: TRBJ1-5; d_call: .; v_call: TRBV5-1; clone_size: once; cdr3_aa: CASSRGTDQPQHF; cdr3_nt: TGCGCCAGCAGCAGGGGAACTGATCAGCCCCAGCATTTT
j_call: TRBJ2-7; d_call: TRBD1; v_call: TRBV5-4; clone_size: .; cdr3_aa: CASSTGTGSKVEYF; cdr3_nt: TGTGCCAGCAGCACCGGGACAGGGTCTAAGGTGGAGTACTTC
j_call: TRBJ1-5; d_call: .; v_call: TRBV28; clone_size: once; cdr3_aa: CASSLLAGGNQPQHF; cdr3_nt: TGTGCCAGCAGTTTACTCGCAGGGGGCAATCAGCCCCAGCATTTT
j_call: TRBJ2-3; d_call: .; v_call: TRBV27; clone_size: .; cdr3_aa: CASSGSGATSTDTQYF; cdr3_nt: TGTGCCAGCAGTGGCAGTGGGGCAACTAGCACAGATACGCAGTATTTT
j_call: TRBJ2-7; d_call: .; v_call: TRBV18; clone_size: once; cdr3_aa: CASSSTANLLDEQYF; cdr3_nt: TGTGCCAGCTCATCGACAGCCAACCTGTTAGACGAGCAGTACTTC
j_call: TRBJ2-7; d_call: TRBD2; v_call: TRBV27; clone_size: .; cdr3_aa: CASSTPGGGIYEQYF; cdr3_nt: TGTGCCAGCAGCACCCCCGGCGGGGGGATCTACGAGCAGTACTTC
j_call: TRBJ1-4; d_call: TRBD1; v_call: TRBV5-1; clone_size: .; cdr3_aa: CASSSQGGLEKLFF; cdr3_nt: TGCGCCAGCAGCTCACAGGGGGGGCTTGAAAAACTGTTTTTT
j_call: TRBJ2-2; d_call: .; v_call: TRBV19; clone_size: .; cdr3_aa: CASSEQNTGELFF; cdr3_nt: TGTGCCAGTAGTGAACAGAACACCGGGGAGCTGTTTTTT
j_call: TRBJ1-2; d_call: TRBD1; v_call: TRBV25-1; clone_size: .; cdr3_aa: CASSEFKGAVGYTF; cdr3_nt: TGTGCCAGCAGTGAATTCAAGGGGGCGGTTGGCTACACCTTC
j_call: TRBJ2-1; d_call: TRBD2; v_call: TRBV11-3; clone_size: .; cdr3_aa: CASSPRTRGRDEQFF; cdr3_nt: TGTGCCAGCAGCCCACGGACTAGAGGCAGGGATGAGCAGTTCTTC
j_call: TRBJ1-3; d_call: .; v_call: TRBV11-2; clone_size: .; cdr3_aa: CASSFGRGAGNTIYF; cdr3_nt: TGTGCCAGCAGCTTCGGACGGGGGGCTGGAAACACCATATATTTT
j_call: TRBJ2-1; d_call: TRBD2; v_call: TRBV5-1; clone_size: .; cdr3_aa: CASSRDRGGGYNEQFF; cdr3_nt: TGCGCCAGCAGCCGGGACCGGGGCGGGGGCTACAATGAGCAGTTCTTC
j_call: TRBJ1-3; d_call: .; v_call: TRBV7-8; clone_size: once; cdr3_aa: CASSQGLNSGNTIYF; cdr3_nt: TGTGCCAGCAGCCAGGGCCTCAACTCTGGAAACACCATATATTTT
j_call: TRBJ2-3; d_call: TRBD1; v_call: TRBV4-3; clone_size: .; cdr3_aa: CASSLGTGVADTQYF; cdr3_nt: TGCGCCAGCAGCCTCGGGACAGGGGTTGCAGATACGCAGTATTTT
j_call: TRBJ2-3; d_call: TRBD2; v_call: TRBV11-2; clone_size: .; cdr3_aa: CASSLDRLPGLGSIDTQYF; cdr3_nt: TGTGCCAGCAGCTTAGATCGGCTTCCGGGACTAGGGTCCATTGATACGCAGTATTTT